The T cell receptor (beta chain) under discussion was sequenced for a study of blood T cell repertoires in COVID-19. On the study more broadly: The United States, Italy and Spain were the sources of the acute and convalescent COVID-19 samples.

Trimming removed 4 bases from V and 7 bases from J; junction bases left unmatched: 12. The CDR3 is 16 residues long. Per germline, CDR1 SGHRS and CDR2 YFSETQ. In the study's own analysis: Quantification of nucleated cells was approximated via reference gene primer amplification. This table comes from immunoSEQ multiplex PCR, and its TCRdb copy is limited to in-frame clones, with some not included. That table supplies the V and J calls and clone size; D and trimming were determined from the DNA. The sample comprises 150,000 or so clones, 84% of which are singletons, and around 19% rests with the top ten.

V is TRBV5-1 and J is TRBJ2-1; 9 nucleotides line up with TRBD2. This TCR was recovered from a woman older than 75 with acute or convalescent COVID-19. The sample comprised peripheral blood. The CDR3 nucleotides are TGCGCCAGCAGCCCGGGAGGGCTAGCGGGGAGGAATGAGCAGTTCTTC. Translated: CASSPGGLAGRNEQFF.